The 3 T cell receptor beta chains listed next were all sequenced from one sample in a study of blood T cells in healthy people across ages. Alongside a J-beta primer mix, a sample-barcoded 5' primer served in a second PCR lasting roughly 6 to 11 cycles. A single record per CDR3 protein comes from TCRdb applying MiXCR to the 5' RACE reads. This table has roughly 2 million distinct CDR3 sequences, less than 50% appearing once. Sequences were obtained from blood. The receptors originated from a woman between 35 and 50 years old in good health.

The chain employs TRBV4-3 and TRBJ1-2; no firm D call. The V and J ends lost 0 bases and 5 bases respectively, with 13 bases between them. Looked up from germline, CDR1 is LGHNA and CDR2 is YSLEER. The CDR3 runs 15 residues. The CDR3 loop reads CASSQDGGPGYGYTF. CDR3 coding DNA: TGCGCCAGCAGCCAAGATGGCGGACCTGGGTATGGCTACACCTTC.

V and J are TRBV7-9 and TRBJ2-3, with D uncertain. Germline V lookup: CDR1 SEHNR, CDR2 FQNEAQ (reference sequence). V was pared by 11 bases and J by 2 bases, with 14 bases between. The CDR3 has 13 amino acids. This chain's CDR3 is CAGSMVHTDTQYF. CDR3 in DNA: TGTGCCGGCTCAATGGTCCACACAGATACGCAGTATTTT.

This clonotype was seen a few times. The chain carries TRBV6-1 and TRBJ2-5, with unresolved D. The CDR3 is 12 residues long. Germline CDR1 reads MNHNS; CDR2 reads SASEGT. Trimming removed 1 base from V and 9 bases from J, with 9 bases in between. The DNA of the CDR3 is TGTGCCAGCAGTGAAGGGACCGCCTCCCAGTACTTC. Translating it yields CASSEGTASQYF.